The 15 T cell receptor beta chains below were found in one sample sequenced in a study of cytomegalovirus exposure and HLA in healthy donors. The primer mix had 60 Vbeta and 13 Jbeta primers. The assay was immunoSEQ multiplex PCR, and TCRdb's table has in-frame clones only and misses some. Of about 150,000 clones listed, 74% are singletons. The sequencing input was PBMCs. These receptors were obtained from a man younger than 40 in good health and CMV-seronegative.

This clone came up a few times. The chain combines TRBV29-1 with TRBJ1-1, with D possibly matching TRBD1 (6 bases). Trimming shortened V by 4 bases and J by 1 base, and 13 bases separated the two germline ends. Germline V CDR1 and CDR2: SQVTM, ANQGSEA. CDR3 length: 14 residues. CDR3 sequence reads: CSVVGGARNTEAFF. The CDR3 region has the DNA TGCAGCGTTGTGGGGGGGGCGCGGAACACTGAAGCTTTCTTT.

The chain is built from TRBV27 and TRBJ2-1, with a tentative D call TRBD2 (6 bases). Trimming removed 4 bases from V and 0 bases from J, with 10 bases in between. Germline V gene data show CDR1 as MNHEY and CDR2 as SMNVEV (reference sequence). This CDR3 comprises 15 residues. The DNA for the CDR3 is TGTGCCAGCAGTTACCCGGGACTCTCCTACAATGAGCAGTTCTTC. This gives the protein CASSYPGLSYNEQFF.

The chain joins TRBV25-1 to TRBJ1-1; D may be TRBD1 (6 bases). Trimming left V 4 bases short and J 9 bases short, with 12 bases between. CDR3 length equals 12 residues. Germline assignment: CDR1 MGHDK and CDR2 SYGVNS. This CDR3 reads CASSVTGDQAFF. In DNA form, the CDR3 reads TGTGCCAGCAGTGTGACAGGAGATCAAGCTTTCTTT. The full variable domain, completed using reference TRBV25-1 and TRBJ1-1, is EADIYQTPRYLVIGTGKKITLECSQTMGHDKMYWYQQDPGMELHLIHYSYGVNSTEKGDLSSESTVSRIRTEHFPLTLESARPSHTSQYLCASSVTGDQAFFGQGTRLTVV.

The V call is TRBV11-2, the J call TRBJ2-5; TRBD2 is a possible D gene (5 bases). V was trimmed by 4 bases and J by 2 bases, leaving 11 bases between them. Germline assignment: CDR1 SGHAT and CDR2 FQNNGV. This CDR3 contains 14 residues. This CDR3 is CASSSYTSQETQYF. The CDR3 DNA follows: TGTGCCAGCAGCTCCTACACTAGTCAAGAGACCCAGTACTTC. The full variable domain, rest sourced from reference TRBV11-2 and TRBJ2-5, is EAGVAQSPRYKIIEKRQSVAFWCNPISGHATLYWYQQILGQGPKLLIQFQNNGVVDDSQLPKDRFSAERLKGVDSTLKIQPAKLEDSAVYLCASSSYTSQETQYFGPGTRLLVL.

J is TRBJ2-7 and V is TRBV2, with TRBD1 matching over 8 bases. Germline V gene lookup returns CDR1 SNHLY and CDR2 FYNNEI. Trimming took 7 bases from V and 7 from J; bases not matched to a gene: 9. CDR3 length: 13 amino acids. For the CDR3, the DNA is TGTGCCAGCATCCCGGACAGGGCTCAAGAGCAGTACTTC. Protein product: CASIPDRAQEQYF.

The rearrangement joins TRBV4-1 to TRBJ2-7; perhaps TRBD2 as D (6 bases). Germline-derived CDR1 and CDR2 are MGHRA and YSYEKL. The ends were cut back, 0 bases at V and 5 bases at J, with 11 bases in the middle. The CDR3 is 14 residues long. CDR3 sequence (DNA): TGCGCCAGCAGCCAAGAACAGCAGCGGGACGAGCAGTACTTC. Translation gives CASSQEQQRDEQYF.

This sequence joins TRBV6-6 and TRBJ1-2; 8 nucleotides line up with TRBD1. With 6 bases clipped from V and 8 bases from J, the junction kept 8 bases outside the gene matches. This CDR3 contains 13 residues. CDR1 is MNHNY and CDR2 is SVGAGI in the germline V gene (reference sequence). The CDR3 DNA is TGTGCCAGCAGGAGGGACAGGTCCTGGGGCTACACCTTC. Translation gives CASRRDRSWGYTF.

The chain has TRBV19 and TRBJ2-1; D is unresolved. The CDR3 is made up of 14 amino acids. V lost 2 bases and J lost 3, with 8 bases in between. The V gene's germline CDR1 is LNHDA and CDR2 SQIVND (reference sequence). The CDR3 nucleotides read TGTGCCAGTAGTATAACAATACACTACAATGAGCAGTTCTTC. This sequence encodes CASSITIHYNEQFF.

The V and J genes are TRBV6-4 and TRBJ1-2; maybe TRBD1 (5 bases). CDR1 MRHNA and CDR2 SNTAGT come from the germline V gene. Trimming took 3 bases from V and 5 from J, leaving 10 bases between them. This CDR3 region has 13 residues. The CDR3: CASSEGPGYGYTF. The CDR3 nucleotides read TGTGCCAGCAGTGAGGGTCCAGGGTATGGCTACACCTTC.

The chain has TRBV7-9 and TRBJ2-2, with 14 bases that match TRBD2. Per the germline V gene, CDR1 is SEHNR and CDR2 is FQNEAQ (reference sequence). This CDR3 has 16 amino acids. The V segment lost 4 bases and the J segment 6 bases; nucleotides outside the gene matches: 4. The CDR3 protein is CASSSRLAGGPGELFF. CDR3 nucleotide sequence: TGTGCCAGCAGCTCAAGACTAGCGGGGGGGCCCGGGGAGCTGTTTTTT.

This sequence joins TRBV6-1 and TRBJ1-5; TRBD1 might be the D (6 bases). Trimming took off 3 bases at V and 4 bases at J, with 7 bases between the two ends. Germline CDR1 is MNHNS and CDR2 is SASEGT. CDR3 length: 13 residues. The CDR3 DNA sequence: TGTGCCAGCAGTGAGGACAGAAATCAGCCCCAGCATTTT. Translated, it gives CASSEDRNQPQHF.

As regards this clone: A read error may account for a junction end that differs from germline. The rearrangement uses TRBV15 and TRBJ2-7, with D possibly TRBD1 on 6 matching bases. The V gene's germline CDR1 is LNHNV and CDR2 YYDKDF (reference sequence). The CDR3 length is 14 residues. The DNA for the CDR3 is TGTGCCACCAGCAGCGGGACATTCTCCTACGGGCAGTACTTC. Translation gives CATSSGTFSYGQYF.

On this clone: The junction differs from germline at one of its ends, possibly a read error. In DNA form, the CDR3 reads TGTGCCAGCAGCTCCGGGACAGGAGTCAATCAGCCCCAGAATTTT. The encoded protein is CASSSGTGVNQPQNF. This chain links TRBV11-2 with TRBJ1-5; 8 bases align to TRBD1. The CDR3 spans 15 residues. CDR1 and CDR2 (germline): SGHAT, FQNNGV.

This sequence joins TRBV5-1 and TRBJ2-1; 10 bases match TRBD1. Germline V gene sequence: CDR1 SGHRS, CDR2 YFSETQ. V shed 7 bases and J 5 bases; nucleotides not matched to a gene: 6. This CDR3 is built from 14 residues. For the CDR3, the DNA is TGCGCCAGCCAGGCCGGGACAGGGGACAATGAGCAGTTCTTC. Amino acids: CASQAGTGDNEQFF. Full variable domain (remainder filled in from reference TRBV5-1 and TRBJ2-1): KAGVTQTPRYLIKTRGQQVTLSCSPISGHRSVSWYQQTPGQGLQFLFEYFSETQRNKGNFPGRFSGRQFSNSRSEMNVSTLELGDSALYLCASQAGTGDNEQFFGPGTRLTVL.

DNA for the CDR3: TGTGCCAGCAGCCTGGGGACAGTCCACAATGAGCAGTTCTTC. It translates to CASSLGTVHNEQFF. V gene TRBV5-6 combines with J gene TRBJ2-1, with TRBD1 identical over 7 bases. The V segment lost 4 bases and the J segment 5 bases; nucleotides outside the gene matches: 6. In germline, CDR1 is SGHDT, CDR2 YYEEEE. CDR3 length: 14 residues. Filled out from reference TRBV5-6 and TRBJ2-1, the complete variable domain reads DAGVTQSPTHLIKTRGQQVTLRCSPKSGHDTVSWYQQALGQGPQFIFQYYEEEERQRGNFPDRFSGHQFPNYSSELNVNALLLGDSALYLCASSLGTVHNEQFFGPGTRLTVL.